One and the same sample provided the 32 T cell receptor beta chains below, sequenced in a study of blood T cell repertoires in COVID-19. Sequenced by immunoSEQ multiplex PCR; TCRdb stores in-frame clones only, minus some. This sample carries around 94,000 clones, around four fifths of them seen once, and the ten largest clones take 3% to 4%. Input material: peripheral blood. The source is a man aged 45 to 65 with acute or convalescent COVID-19.

This chain connects TRBV3-1 (or the pseudogene TRBV3-2) to TRBJ1-3; D is unresolved. The CDR3 loop spans 15 amino acids. V was pared by 1 base and J by 0 bases, with 7 bases between. Germline values: CDR1 LGHDT, CDR2 YNNKEL (reference sequence). CDR3 bases: TGTGCCAGCAGCCAAGGGGCCTTCTCTGGAAACACCATATATTTT. It yields the protein CASSQGAFSGNTIYF.

The rearrangement links TRBV7-9 to TRBJ2-1; TRBD1 aligns across 7 bases. The CDR3 covers 16 residues. Germline V gene sequence: CDR1 SEHNR, CDR2 FQNEAQ (reference sequence). V shed 1 base and J 2 bases; nucleotides not matched to a gene: 5. The CDR3 nucleotides are TGTGCCAGCAGCTTAGGGAGGACAGGCCCCTACAATGAGCAGTTCTTC. Protein sequence: CASSLGRTGPYNEQFF.

The V gene is TRBV4-2, the J gene TRBJ1-3, with D maybe TRBD1 (5 bases). The CDR3 extends over 19 amino acids. Germline CDR1 LGHNA, CDR2 YNFKEQ. Trimming stripped 2 bases from V and 1 base from J, with 21 bases between. CDR3 residues: CASSQIIGSGPESGNTIYF. The CDR3 DNA follows: TGTGCCAGCAGCCAAATAATCGGTTCAGGGCCAGAATCTGGAAACACCATATATTTT.

The V and J genes are TRBV19 and TRBJ2-2, with unresolved D. Deletions cut 8 bases from V and 6 bases from J, with 4 bases between. Germline values: CDR1 LNHDA, CDR2 SQIVND (reference sequence). The CDR3 is made up of 10 amino acids. CDR3 in amino acids: CASYSGELFF. CDR3 nucleotides: TGTGCCAGTTATTCCGGGGAGCTGTTTTTT.

The rearrangement joins TRBV19 to TRBJ2-7, with 13 bases fitting TRBD2. There are 15 residues in the CDR3. The trim removed 7 bases at V and 4 bases at J, leaving 7 bases unmatched. From germline, CDR1 is LNHDA and CDR2 SQIVND (reference sequence). CDR3 sequence reads: CASTGLAGAMYEQYF. CDR3 sequence (DNA): TGTGCCAGTACCGGACTAGCGGGAGCGATGTACGAGCAGTACTTC.

This sequence joins TRBV6-5 and TRBJ2-5; 11 nucleotides agree with TRBD2. Germline CDR1 MNHEY, CDR2 SVGAGI. There are 15 residues in the CDR3. J lost 0 bases, V lost 5 bases, and 2 bases had no gene match. The CDR3 loop reads CASSRTSGYQETQYF. Written as DNA, the CDR3 is TGTGCCAGCAGTCGGACTAGCGGGTACCAAGAGACCCAGTACTTC.

J is TRBJ2-1 and V is TRBV5-6; D is ambiguous. CDR1 is SGHDT and CDR2 is YYEEEE in the germline V gene. This CDR3 contains 11 residues. Trimming shortened V by 1 base and J by 8 bases, and 4 bases separated the two germline ends. CDR3 nucleotides: TGTGCCAGCAGCTTGTTATATGAGCAGTTCTTC. Its translation: CASSLLYEQFF. Based on the CDR3 plus reference TRBV5-6 and TRBJ2-1, the full variable domain is DAGVTQSPTHLIKTRGQQVTLRCSPKSGHDTVSWYQQALGQGPQFIFQYYEEEERQRGNFPDRFSGHQFPNYSSELNVNALLLGDSALYLCASSLLYEQFFGPGTRLTVL.

The V gene is TRBV5-1, the J gene TRBJ2-2, with a possible D match to TRBD1 (5 bases). Deletions cut 5 bases from V and 5 bases from J, with 7 bases between. Germline V gene sequence: CDR1 SGHRS, CDR2 YFSETQ. This CDR3 is 12 amino acids long. The chain's CDR3 is CASRRQTGELFF. Written as DNA, the CDR3 is TGCGCCAGCAGAAGACAGACCGGGGAGCTGTTTTTT.

The genes are TRBV15 and TRBJ2-2; tentative D call: TRBD1 (5 bases). The germline V gene has CDR1 LNHNV and CDR2 YYDKDF (reference sequence). There are 15 residues in the CDR3. The V and J ends lost 0 bases and 3 bases respectively, with 8 bases between them. Here the CDR3 reads CATSRELTDTGELFF. Here the CDR3 DNA reads TGTGCCACCAGCAGAGAACTGACAGACACCGGGGAGCTGTTTTTT.

The rearrangement uses TRBV12-3 or TRBV12-4 and TRBJ1-1; D may be TRBD1 (5 bases). V lost 7 bases to trimming and J lost 1 base, with 10 bases between them. The CDR3 loop spans 13 amino acids. In DNA, the CDR3 is TGTGCCAGCAACCCAACAGGGAACACTGAAGCTTTCTTT. Translating it yields CASNPTGNTEAFF.

This chain joins TRBV29-1 and TRBJ2-3, with 7 positions matching TRBD2. In germline, CDR1 is SQVTM, CDR2 ANQGSEA. The CDR3 is 13 amino acids. The DNA of the CDR3 is TGCAGTGCCGGGGGGTTAAACACAGATACGCAGTATTTT. Encoded protein: CSAGGLNTDTQYF.

The CDR3 DNA reads as TGTGCCAGCAGTTACGTAAGGAGCTACGAGCAGTACTTC. Protein product: CASSYVRSYEQYF. The rearrangement uses TRBV6-6 and TRBJ2-7; D gene unclear. CDR3 size: 13 residues. Between the trimmed V and J ends, which lost 2 bases and 3 bases, there was a span of 8 bases. Germline-derived CDR1 and CDR2 are MNHNY and SVGAGI (reference sequence).

The J gene is TRBJ1-1, the V gene TRBV2, with 7 bases that match TRBD1. Germline V lookup: CDR1 SNHLY, CDR2 FYNNEI. The CDR3 totals 14 residues. The V and J ends lost 8 bases and 1 base, in that order; junction bases with no gene match: 7. CDR3 coding DNA: TGTGCCAGCCTAGCGACAGGGCCGAACACTGAAGCTTTCTTT. This encodes CASLATGPNTEAFF.

The V call is TRBV5-6, the J call TRBJ2-2, with D perhaps matching TRBD1 (5 bases). Germline V CDR1 and CDR2: SGHDT, YYEEEE. This CDR3 comprises 15 residues. V was clipped by 0 bases and J by 3 bases, with 9 bases between them. The chain's CDR3 is CASSLGRAYTGELFF. The CDR3 DNA sequence: TGTGCCAGCAGCTTGGGCAGGGCGTACACCGGGGAGCTGTTTTTT.

The V and J genes are TRBV18 and TRBJ2-7; weak D call: TRBD1 (6 bases). With 0 bases removed from V and 4 bases from J, the gap between germline ends came to 16 bases. Germline CDR1 is KGHSH and CDR2 is LQKENI. This CDR3 spans 16 amino acids. The CDR3 loop reads CASSPPPTGSNYEQYF. Here the CDR3 DNA reads TGTGCCAGCTCACCACCCCCGACAGGCTCGAATTACGAGCAGTACTTC.

The J gene is TRBJ2-5, the V gene TRBV4-1, with TRBD1 as a possible D gene (6 bases). The CDR3 runs to 15 residues. V was clipped by 4 bases and J by 0 bases, with 12 bases between them. In germline, CDR1 is MGHRA, CDR2 YSYEKL. The CDR3 region is CASSRQVMYQETQYF. The CDR3, as DNA: TGCGCCAGCAGCCGACAGGTGATGTACCAAGAGACCCAGTACTTC.

The gene calls are TRBV7-2 and TRBJ2-5; 11 bases are shared with TRBD2. Trimming took 4 bases from V and 4 from J; bases not matched to a gene: 5. CDR1 is SGHTA and CDR2 is FQGNSA in the germline V gene. The CDR3 consists of 15 residues. The CDR3 nucleotides read TGTGCCAGCAGCTCCTTAGCGGGGGGGGGAGAGACCCAGTACTTC. This encodes CASSSLAGGGETQYF.

The gene calls are TRBV3-1 (or the pseudogene TRBV3-2) and TRBJ2-2; possibly TRBD2 for D (6 bases). The V gene lost 7 bases and the J gene lost 6 bases, with 18 bases spanning the gap. There are 15 residues in the CDR3. Germline CDR1 and CDR2: LGHDT and YNNKEL (reference sequence). This CDR3 reads CASTPAGGAAGELFF. The CDR3 DNA sequence: TGTGCCAGCACCCCAGCGGGCGGGGCGGCCGGGGAGCTGTTTTTT.

There are a few counts of this clone. This rearrangement joins TRBV4-3 to TRBJ2-7; D is perhaps TRBD1 (5 bases). The germline V and J ends were trimmed by 0 bases and 3 bases, with 9 bases remaining between them. This CDR3 has 14 residues. Germline loops: CDR1 LGHNA, CDR2 YSLEER. CDR3 region: CASSQDRGNYEQYF. CDR3 bases: TGCGCCAGCAGCCAAGATAGGGGAAACTACGAGCAGTACTTC.

The chain recombines TRBV28 with TRBJ1-4; maybe TRBD1 (6 bases). CDR1 is MDHEN, CDR2 SYDVKM, per germline. Deletions cut 6 bases from V and 0 bases from J, with 20 bases between. The CDR3 runs to 18 residues. CDR3 DNA sequence: TGTGCCAGCAGCTCCACCCCGGGACAAACTGCAACTAATGAAAAACTGTTTTTT. The encoded protein is CASSSTPGQTATNEKLFF.

This chain connects TRBV7-9 to TRBJ2-2; 12 nucleotides line up with TRBD2. With V trimmed by 5 bases and J by 5 bases, 12 bases remained unmatched. CDR3 length equals 18 residues. CDR1 and CDR2 (germline): SEHNR, FQNEAQ (reference sequence). The CDR3 nucleotides are TGTGCCAGCAGCCCGCCCGGTGGGGGGACTAGCGGGACCGGGGAGCTGTTTTTT. It specifies CASSPPGGGTSGTGELFF. The complete variable domain, with remaining parts taken from reference TRBV7-9 and TRBJ2-2, reads DTGVSQNPRHKITKRGQNVTFRCDPISEHNRLYWYRQTLGQGPEFLTYFQNEAQLEKSRLLSDRFSAERPKGSFSTLEIQRTEQGDSAMYLCASSPPGGGTSGTGELFFGEGSRLTVL.

The chain combines TRBV11-2 with TRBJ2-7; TRBD2 agrees at 8 bases. The J segment lost 3 bases and the V segment lost 0 bases, leaving 1 base of the junction unmatched. Per the germline V gene, CDR1 is SGHAT and CDR2 is FQNNGV. The CDR3 sequence is 14 residues long. CDR3 nucleotides: TGTGCCAGCAGCTTAGATAGCGGGAACTACGAGCAGTACTTC. Encoded protein: CASSLDSGNYEQYF.

This chain uses TRBV3-1 (or the pseudogene TRBV3-2) with TRBJ2-2; possible D gene TRBD1, 6 bases. The V and J ends lost 4 bases and 2 bases respectively, with 8 bases between them. This CDR3 contains 14 residues. CDR1 and CDR2 from the germline V gene are LGHDT and YNNKEL (reference sequence). The CDR3 region is CASSRGQNTGELFF. The CDR3 region has the DNA TGTGCCAGCAGCCGGGGACAAAACACCGGGGAGCTGTTTTTT.

The chain is built from TRBV2 and TRBJ2-1; no firm D call. This CDR3 is built from 11 residues. CDR1 is SNHLY and CDR2 is FYNNEI in the germline V gene. Trimming took off 7 bases at V and 5 bases at J, with 6 bases between the two ends. The CDR3, as DNA: TGTGCCAGCACGAGGAACAATGAGCAGTTCTTC. Protein: CASTRNNEQFF.

J is TRBJ2-7 and V is TRBV7-8; the D gene is possibly TRBD1 (6 bases). CDR1 is SGHVS and CDR2 is FQNEAQ in the germline V gene. The CDR3 covers 18 residues. The V gene lost 2 bases and the J gene lost 2 bases, with 22 bases spanning the gap. CDR3 region: CASSLSSQLGSGAYEQYF. CDR3 sequence (DNA): TGTGCCAGCAGCTTAAGTTCACAGCTCGGATCAGGGGCCTACGAGCAGTACTTC.

This rearrangement joins TRBV5-5 to TRBJ2-7; the D gene is possibly TRBD1 (6 bases). The CDR3 covers 15 residues. Germline V gives CDR1 SGHKS, CDR2 YYEKEE (reference sequence). The V and J ends lost 3 bases and 0 bases respectively, with 13 bases between them. CDR3 region: CASSYRAQLSYEQYF. CDR3 in DNA: TGTGCCAGCAGCTACAGGGCCCAACTCTCCTACGAGCAGTACTTC.

The chain links TRBV7-2 to TRBJ1-6, with D maybe TRBD1 (5 bases). The CDR3 is made up of 14 amino acids. Looked up from germline, CDR1 is SGHTA and CDR2 is FQGNSA. V was pared by 4 bases and J by 6 bases, with 10 bases between. CDR3 amino acids: CASSSRQTNSPLHF. CDR3 nucleotide sequence: TGTGCCAGCAGCTCCAGACAGACTAATTCACCCCTCCACTTT.

This clone was seen a handful of times. V gene TRBV7-9 combines with J gene TRBJ1-6, with D possibly TRBD1 on 6 matching bases. The CDR3 sequence is 15 residues long. Germline assignment: CDR1 SEHNR and CDR2 FQNEAQ (reference sequence). With 1 base removed from V and 7 bases from J, the gap between germline ends came to 11 bases. This CDR3 is CASSLEGTWNSPLHF. CDR3 in DNA: TGTGCCAGCAGCTTAGAGGGGACATGGAATTCACCCCTCCACTTT.

In its sample, this clone was seen once. The rearrangement uses TRBV29-1 and TRBJ2-3, with a possible D match to TRBD2 (6 bases). Germline lookup yields CDR1 SQVTM and CDR2 ANQGSEA. V gave up 3 bases and J gave up 0 bases, with 10 bases separating them. This CDR3 contains 14 residues. This chain's CDR3 is CSVEGRGSTDTQYF. CDR3 DNA sequence: TGCAGCGTTGAGGGGCGGGGCAGCACAGATACGCAGTATTTT.

The chain links TRBV4-3 to TRBJ2-7; 7 positions match TRBD2. J was trimmed by 2 bases and V by 0 bases; bases with no gene match: 10. The CDR3 has 17 amino acids. The germline CDR1 and CDR2 sequences are LGHNA and YSLEER. In DNA form, the CDR3 reads TGCGCCAGCAGCCAAGATTGGCGAGCGGGAACAGCCTACGAGCAGTACTTC. Translation gives CASSQDWRAGTAYEQYF.

The J gene is TRBJ2-6, the V gene TRBV28, with TRBD2 identical over 7 bases. V dropped 6 bases and J dropped 1; count of bases not matched to a gene: 6. Looked up from germline, CDR1 is MDHEN and CDR2 is SYDVKM. The CDR3 is 16 amino acids. The CDR3 nucleotides are TGTGCCAGCAGCTTGGGGGGGGTATCTGGGGCCAACGTCCTGACTTTC. Protein sequence: CASSLGGVSGANVLTF.

The chain couples TRBV5-4 to TRBJ2-1, with D possibly TRBD2 on 6 matching bases. CDR3 length: 14 amino acids. From germline, CDR1 is SGHNT and CDR2 YYREEE (reference sequence). Trimming left V 0 bases short and J 5 bases short, with 9 bases between. DNA of the CDR3: TGTGCCAGCAGCTTGGGTGGGACTGACAATGAGCAGTTCTTC. The encoded protein is CASSLGGTDNEQFF.